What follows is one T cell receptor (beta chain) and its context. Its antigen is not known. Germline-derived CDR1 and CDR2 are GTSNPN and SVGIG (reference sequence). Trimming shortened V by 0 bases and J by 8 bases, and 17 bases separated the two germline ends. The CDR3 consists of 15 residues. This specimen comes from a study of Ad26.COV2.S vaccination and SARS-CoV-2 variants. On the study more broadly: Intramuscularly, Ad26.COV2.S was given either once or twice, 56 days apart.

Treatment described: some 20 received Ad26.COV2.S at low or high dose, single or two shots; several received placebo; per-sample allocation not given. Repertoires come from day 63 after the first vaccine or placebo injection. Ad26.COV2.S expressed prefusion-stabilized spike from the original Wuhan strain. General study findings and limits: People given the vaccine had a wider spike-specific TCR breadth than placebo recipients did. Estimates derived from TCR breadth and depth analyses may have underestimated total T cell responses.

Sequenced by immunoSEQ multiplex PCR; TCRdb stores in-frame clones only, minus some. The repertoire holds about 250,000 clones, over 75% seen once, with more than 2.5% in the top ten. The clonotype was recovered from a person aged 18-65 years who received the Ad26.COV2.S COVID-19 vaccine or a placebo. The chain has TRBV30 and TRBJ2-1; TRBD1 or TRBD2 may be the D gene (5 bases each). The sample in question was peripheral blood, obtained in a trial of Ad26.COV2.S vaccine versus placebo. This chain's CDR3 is CAWSVQLTRGDEQFF. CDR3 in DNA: TGTGCCTGGAGTGTACAGCTAACCCGGGGCGATGAGCAGTTCTTC. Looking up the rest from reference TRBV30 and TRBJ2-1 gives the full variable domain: SQTIHQWPATLVQPVGSPLSLECTVEGTSNPNLYWYRQAAGRGLQLLFYSVGIGQISSEVPQNLSASRPQDRQFILSSKKLLLSDSGFYLCAWSVQLTRGDEQFFGPGTRLTVL.